The next 4 T cell receptor beta chains were all read from a single sample in a study of T cells after yellow fever vaccination. TCRdb re-derived calls from the 5' RACE reads in MiXCR, one entry per CDR3 protein. The sample lists 300,000 to 400,000 distinct CDR3 sequences; 8.7% were seen once. This material consisted of PBMCs, taken on the day of the first yellow fever vaccination. All receptors derive from a man aged 18 to 29 who received the YFV17D yellow fever vaccine.

This clonotype was observed at least ten times. The chain couples TRBV15 to TRBJ1-4; unclear D gene. Trimming removed 0 bases at V and 10 bases at J, with 12 bases between. The CDR3 has 14 residues. Germline V lookup: CDR1 LNHNV, CDR2 YYDKDF (reference sequence). The CDR3 spells CATSRDISRGKLFF. The CDR3 DNA is TGTGCCACCAGCAGAGACATAAGTCGGGGAAAACTGTTTTTT.

This clonotype came up a few times. The CDR3 DNA follows: TGTGCCAGCAGTTACCCCCTTAGCGGGGGGGTGGACATTCAGTACTTC. Its protein product is CASSYPLSGGVDIQYF. The chain couples TRBV6-2 or TRBV6-3 to TRBJ2-4; 11 nucleotides align to TRBD2. The CDR3 sequence is 16 residues long. CDR1 and CDR2 from the germline V gene are MNHEY and SVGEGT. Trimming removed 2 bases from V and 8 bases from J; junction bases left unmatched: 8.

In this sample, this clonotype turned up many times. This chain links TRBV9 with TRBJ1-1, with D maybe TRBD1 (5 bases). CDR1 is SGDLS and CDR2 is YYNGEE in the germline V gene. The CDR3 loop spans 16 amino acids. Trimming cost V 0 bases and J 0 bases, with 12 bases left between them. As DNA, the CDR3 is TGTGCCAGCAGCGTAGCTCCGGGGCGGATGAACACTGAAGCTTTCTTT. Protein sequence: CASSVAPGRMNTEAFF.

CDR3 sequence: CASSPQWGSGDRSGANVLTF. The CDR3 DNA reads as TGTGCCAGCAGCCCCCAGTGGGGTAGCGGGGACCGCTCTGGGGCCAACGTCCTGACTTTC. The rearrangement uses TRBV4-2 and TRBJ2-6; TRBD2 matches at 8 bases. The CDR3 loop spans 20 amino acids. The J segment lost 0 bases and the V segment lost 4 bases, leaving 14 bases of the junction unmatched. Germline V gene lookup returns CDR1 LGHNA and CDR2 YNFKEQ.